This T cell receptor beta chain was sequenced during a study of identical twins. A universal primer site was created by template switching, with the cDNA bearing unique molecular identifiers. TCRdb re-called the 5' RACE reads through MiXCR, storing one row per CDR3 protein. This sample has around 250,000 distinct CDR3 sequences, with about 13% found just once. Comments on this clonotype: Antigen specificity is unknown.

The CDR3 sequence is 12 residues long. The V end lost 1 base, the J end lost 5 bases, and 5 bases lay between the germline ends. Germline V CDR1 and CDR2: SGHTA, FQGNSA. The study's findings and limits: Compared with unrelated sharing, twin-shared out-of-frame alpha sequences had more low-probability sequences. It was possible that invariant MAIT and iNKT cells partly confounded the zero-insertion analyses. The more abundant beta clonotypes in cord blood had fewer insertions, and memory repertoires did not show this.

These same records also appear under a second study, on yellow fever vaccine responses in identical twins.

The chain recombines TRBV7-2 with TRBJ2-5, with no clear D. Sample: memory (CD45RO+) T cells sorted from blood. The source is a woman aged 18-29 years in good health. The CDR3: CASSLDFETQYF. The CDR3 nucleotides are TGTGCCAGCAGCTTAGATTTTGAGACCCAGTACTTC.